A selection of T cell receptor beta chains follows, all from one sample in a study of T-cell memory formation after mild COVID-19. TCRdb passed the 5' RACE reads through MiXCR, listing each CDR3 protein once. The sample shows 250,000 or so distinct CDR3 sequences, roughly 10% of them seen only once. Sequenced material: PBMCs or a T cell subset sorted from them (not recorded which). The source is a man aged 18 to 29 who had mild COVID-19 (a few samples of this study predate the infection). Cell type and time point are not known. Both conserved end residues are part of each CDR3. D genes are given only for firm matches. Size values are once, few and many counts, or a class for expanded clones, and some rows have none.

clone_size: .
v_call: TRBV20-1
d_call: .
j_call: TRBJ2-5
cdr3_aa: CSARPKETQYF
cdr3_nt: TGCAGTGCTAGGCCGAAAGAGACCCAGTACTTC

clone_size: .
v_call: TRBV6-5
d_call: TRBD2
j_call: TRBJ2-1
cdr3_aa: CASSSRRTSGGAAYNEQFF
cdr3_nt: TGTGCCAGCAGTTCCCGCAGGACTAGCGGGGGGGCCGCCTACAATGAGCAGTTCTTC

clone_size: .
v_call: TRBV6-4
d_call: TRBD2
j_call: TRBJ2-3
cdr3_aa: CASSDSTSGGPDTQYF
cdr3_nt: TGTGCCAGCAGTGACTCGACTAGCGGGGGGCCAGATACGCAGTATTTT

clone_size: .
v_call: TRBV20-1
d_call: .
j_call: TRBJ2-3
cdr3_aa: CSARGPGLHSTDTQYF
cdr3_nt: TGCAGTGCTAGAGGCCCGGGACTTCATAGTACAGATACGCAGTATTTT

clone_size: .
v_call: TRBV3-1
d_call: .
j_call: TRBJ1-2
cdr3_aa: CASSQVGQHGYTF
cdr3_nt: TGTGCCAGCAGCCAAGTAGGGCAGCATGGCTACACCTTC

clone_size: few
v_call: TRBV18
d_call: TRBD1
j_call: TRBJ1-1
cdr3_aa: CASSQGANTEAFF
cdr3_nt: TGTGCCAGCTCACAGGGGGCGAACACTGAAGCTTTCTTT

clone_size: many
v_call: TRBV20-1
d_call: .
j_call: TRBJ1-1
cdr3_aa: CSAAPGGDTEAFF
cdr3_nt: TGCAGTGCTGCCCCAGGAGGCGACACTGAAGCTTTCTTT

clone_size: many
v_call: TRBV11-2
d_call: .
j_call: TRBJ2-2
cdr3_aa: CASSAARWTGELFF
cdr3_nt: TGTGCCAGCAGCGCGGCTAGGTGGACCGGGGAGCTGTTTTTT

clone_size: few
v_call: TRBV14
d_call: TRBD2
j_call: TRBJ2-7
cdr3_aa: CASSQVALAGYEQYF
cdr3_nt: TGTGCCAGCAGCCAAGTAGCTCTAGCGGGCTACGAGCAGTACTTC

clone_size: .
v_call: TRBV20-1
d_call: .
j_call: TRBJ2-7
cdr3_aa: CSAKTNSYEQYF
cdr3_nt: TGCAGTGCTAAGACCAACTCCTACGAGCAGTACTTC

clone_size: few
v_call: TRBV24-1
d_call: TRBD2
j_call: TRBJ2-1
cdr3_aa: CATSDLRTGGVQFF
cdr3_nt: TGTGCCACCAGTGATTTGCGCACGGGAGGGGTGCAGTTCTTC

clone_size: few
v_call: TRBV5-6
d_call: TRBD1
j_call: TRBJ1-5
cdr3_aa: CAAVGTGPYSNQPQHF
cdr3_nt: TGTGCCGCGGTTGGGACAGGCCCGTATAGCAATCAGCCCCAGCATTTT

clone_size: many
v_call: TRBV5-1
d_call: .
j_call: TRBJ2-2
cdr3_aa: CASSLDPGELFF
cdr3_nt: TGCGCCAGCAGCTTGGACCCCGGGGAGCTGTTTTTT

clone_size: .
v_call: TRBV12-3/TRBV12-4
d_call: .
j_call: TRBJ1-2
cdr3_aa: CASSLQGEAPYGYTF
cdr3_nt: TGTGCCAGCAGTCTTCAGGGAGAGGCCCCCTATGGCTACACCTTC

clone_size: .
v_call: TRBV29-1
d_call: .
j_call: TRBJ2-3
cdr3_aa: CSVEDLRPRTDTQYF
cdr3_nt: TGCAGCGTTGAAGATCTCCGACCTAGAACAGATACGCAGTATTTT

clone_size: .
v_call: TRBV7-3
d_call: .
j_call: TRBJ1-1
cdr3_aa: CASSFSSATEAFF
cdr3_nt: TGTGCCAGCAGCTTTTCTTCCGCTACTGAAGCTTTCTTT

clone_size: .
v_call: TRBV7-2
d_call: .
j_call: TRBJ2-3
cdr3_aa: CASSHIGGYSTDTQYF
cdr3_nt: TGTGCCAGCAGCCACATCGGGGGATACAGCACAGATACGCAGTATTTT

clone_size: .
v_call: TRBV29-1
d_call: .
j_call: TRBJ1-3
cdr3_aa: CSVERDASGNTIYF
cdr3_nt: TGCAGCGTTGAAAGGGACGCCTCTGGAAACACCATATATTTT

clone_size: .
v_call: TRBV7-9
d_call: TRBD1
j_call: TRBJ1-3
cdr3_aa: CASSPDRVGNTIYF
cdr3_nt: TGTGCCAGCTCTCCGGACAGGGTTGGAAACACCATATATTTT

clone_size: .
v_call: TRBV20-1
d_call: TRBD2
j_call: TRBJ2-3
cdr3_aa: CSERGGSTDTQYF
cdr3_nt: TGCAGTGAGCGGGGGGGCTCCACAGATACGCAGTATTTT

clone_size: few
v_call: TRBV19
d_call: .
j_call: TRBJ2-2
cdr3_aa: CASSRLVGIAGELFF
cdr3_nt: TGTGCCAGTAGCCGCTTAGTAGGAATCGCCGGGGAGCTGTTTTTT

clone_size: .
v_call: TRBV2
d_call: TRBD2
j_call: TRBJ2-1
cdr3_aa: CASRTGLAGGLLNEQFF
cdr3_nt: TGTGCCAGCAGGACGGGACTAGCGGGGGGGTTGCTCAATGAGCAGTTCTTC

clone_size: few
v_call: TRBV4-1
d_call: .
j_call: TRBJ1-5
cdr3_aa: CASSQQYPGYSNQPQHF
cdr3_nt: TGCGCCAGCAGCCAACAATACCCCGGGTATAGCAATCAGCCCCAGCATTTT

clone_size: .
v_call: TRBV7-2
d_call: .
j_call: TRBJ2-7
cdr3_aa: CASSFQGSAGEQYF
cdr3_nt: TGTGCCAGCAGCTTTCAGGGGTCGGCCGGCGAGCAGTACTTC

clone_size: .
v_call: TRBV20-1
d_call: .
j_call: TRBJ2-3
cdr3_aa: CSARSHSRDTQYF
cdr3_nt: TGCAGTGCTAGATCCCATTCCCGGGATACGCAGTATTTT

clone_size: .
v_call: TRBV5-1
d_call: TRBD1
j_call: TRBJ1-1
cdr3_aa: CASSLGTGADTEAFF
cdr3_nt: TGCGCCAGCAGCTTGGGGACAGGCGCGGACACTGAAGCTTTCTTT

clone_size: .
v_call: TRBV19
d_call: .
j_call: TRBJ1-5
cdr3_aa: CASSPLSRGRSNQPQHF
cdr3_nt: TGTGCCAGTAGTCCCCTTTCGCGGGGTAGGAGCAATCAGCCCCAGCATTTT

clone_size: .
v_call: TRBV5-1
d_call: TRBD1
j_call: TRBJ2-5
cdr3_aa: CASSPGTGRWETQYF
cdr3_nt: TGCGCCAGCAGCCCCGGGACAGGGCGATGGGAGACCCAGTACTTC

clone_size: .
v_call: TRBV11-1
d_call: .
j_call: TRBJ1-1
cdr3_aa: CASSLGRPEAFF
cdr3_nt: TGTGCCAGCAGCTTGGGACGGCCTGAAGCTTTCTTT

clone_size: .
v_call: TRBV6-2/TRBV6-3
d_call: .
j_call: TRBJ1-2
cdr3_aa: CASSLLQAQRQWDHYGYTF
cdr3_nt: TGTGCCAGCAGCTTACTCCAGGCCCAAAGACAGTGGGACCACTATGGCTACACCTTC

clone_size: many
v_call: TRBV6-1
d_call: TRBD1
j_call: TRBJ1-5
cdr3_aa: CASSVRTGNLDQPQHF
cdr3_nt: TGTGCCAGCAGTGTCCGGACAGGGAATTTGGATCAGCCCCAGCATTTT

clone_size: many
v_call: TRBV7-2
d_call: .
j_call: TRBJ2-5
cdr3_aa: CASSLPGYQETQYF
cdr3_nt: TGTGCCAGCAGCTTACCTGGGTACCAAGAGACCCAGTACTTC

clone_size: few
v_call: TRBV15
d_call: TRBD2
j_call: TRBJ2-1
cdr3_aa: CATSRDLGGGPYNEQFF
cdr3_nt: TGTGCCACCAGCAGAGATCTCGGGGGGGGGCCCTACAATGAGCAGTTCTTC

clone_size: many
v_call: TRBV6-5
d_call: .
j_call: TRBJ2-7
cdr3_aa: CASSYWGRSSYEQYF
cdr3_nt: TGTGCCAGCAGTTATTGGGGACGGTCTTCTTACGAGCAGTACTTC

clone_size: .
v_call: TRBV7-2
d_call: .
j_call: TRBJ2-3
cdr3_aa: CASSLAAGNRQGNTQYF
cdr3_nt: TGTGCCAGCAGCTTAGCGGCCGGGAACCGGCAGGGGAATACGCAGTATTTT

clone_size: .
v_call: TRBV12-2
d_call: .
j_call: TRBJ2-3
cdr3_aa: CASRLARLVATSTDTQYF
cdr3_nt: TGTGCAAGTCGCTTAGCGCGACTAGTCGCCACTAGCACAGATACGCAGTATTTT

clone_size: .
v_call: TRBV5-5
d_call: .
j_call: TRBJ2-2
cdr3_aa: CASSNDPANTGELFF
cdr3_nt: TGTGCCAGCAGCAACGACCCGGCGAACACCGGGGAGCTGTTTTTT

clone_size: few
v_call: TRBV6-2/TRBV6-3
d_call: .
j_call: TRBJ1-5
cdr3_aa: CASSEQVRGPQHF
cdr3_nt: TGTGCCAGCAGTGAACAGGTTCGTGGGCCCCAGCATTTT

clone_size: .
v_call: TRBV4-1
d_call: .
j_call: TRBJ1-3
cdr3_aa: CASSKDTVSGNTIYF
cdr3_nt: TGCGCCAGCAGCAAAGACACCGTCTCTGGAAACACCATATATTTT

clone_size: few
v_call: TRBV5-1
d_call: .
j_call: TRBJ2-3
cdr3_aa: CASSSQGPSTDTQYF
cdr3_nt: TGCGCCAGCAGCTCGCAGGGCCCTAGCACAGATACGCAGTATTTT

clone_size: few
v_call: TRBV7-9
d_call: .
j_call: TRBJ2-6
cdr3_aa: CASSPRGAGSGANVLTF
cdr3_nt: TGTGCCAGCAGCCCCAGGGGGGCAGGGTCCGGGGCCAACGTCCTGACTTTC

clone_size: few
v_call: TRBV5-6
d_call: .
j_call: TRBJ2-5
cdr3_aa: CASSLAGNKETQYF
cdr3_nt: TGTGCCAGCAGCTTGGCGGGGAACAAAGAGACCCAGTACTTC

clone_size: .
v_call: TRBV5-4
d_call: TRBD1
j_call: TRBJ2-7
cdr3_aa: CASSLWTGAEQYF
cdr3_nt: TGTGCCAGCAGCTTATGGACAGGGGCCGAGCAGTACTTC

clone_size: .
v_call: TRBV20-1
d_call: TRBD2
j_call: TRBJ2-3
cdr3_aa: CSARDLTSGGDTQYF
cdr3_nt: TGCAGTGCTAGAGATCTTACTAGCGGGGGAGATACGCAGTATTTT

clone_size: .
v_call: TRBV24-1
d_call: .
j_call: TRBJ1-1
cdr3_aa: CATNPGHKGNTEAFF
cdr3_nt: TGTGCCACCAACCCGGGACATAAAGGGAACACTGAAGCTTTCTTT